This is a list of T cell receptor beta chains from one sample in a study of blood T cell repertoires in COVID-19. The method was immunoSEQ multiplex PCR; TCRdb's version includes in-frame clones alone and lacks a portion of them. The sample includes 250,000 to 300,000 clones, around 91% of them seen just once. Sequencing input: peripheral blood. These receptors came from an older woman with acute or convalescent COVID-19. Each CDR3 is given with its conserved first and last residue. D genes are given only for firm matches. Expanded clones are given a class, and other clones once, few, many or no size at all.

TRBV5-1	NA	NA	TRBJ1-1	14	CASTTTVMNTEAFF	TGCGCCAGCACCACGACAGTCATGAACACTGAAGCTTTCTTT
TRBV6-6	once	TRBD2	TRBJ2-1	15	CASSYLTSGYNEQFF	TGTGCCAGCAGTTATTTAACTAGCGGCTACAATGAGCAGTTCTTC
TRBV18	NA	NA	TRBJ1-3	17	CASSPNPLASSGNTIYF	TGTGCCAGCTCACCCAATCCGCTTGCGAGCTCTGGAAACACCATATATTTT
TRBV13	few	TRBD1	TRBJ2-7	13	CASSQYRGYEQYF	TGTGCCAGCAGCCAATACAGGGGCTACGAGCAGTACTTC
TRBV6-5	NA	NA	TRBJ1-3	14	CASTRQSSGNTIYF	TGTGCCAGCACCAGACAGTCCTCTGGAAACACCATATATTTT
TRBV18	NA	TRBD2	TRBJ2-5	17	CASSRAPSGGSQETQYF	TGTGCCAGCTCACGGGCACCTAGCGGGGGGAGTCAAGAGACCCAGTACTTC
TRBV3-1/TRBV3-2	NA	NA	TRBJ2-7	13	CASSQDRGYEQYF	TGTGCCAGCAGCCAAGATCGGGGGTACGAGCAGTACTTC
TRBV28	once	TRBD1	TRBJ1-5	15	CASSPGGPSNQPQHF	TGTGCCAGCAGTCCAGGGGGTCCCAGCAATCAGCCCCAGCATTTT
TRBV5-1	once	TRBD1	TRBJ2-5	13	CASSSDRGETQYF	TGCGCCAGCAGCAGTGACAGGGGCGAGACCCAGTACTTC
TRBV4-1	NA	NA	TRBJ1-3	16	CASSHVGTLSGNTIYF	TGCGCCAGCAGCCACGTCGGGACACTCTCTGGAAACACCATATATTTT
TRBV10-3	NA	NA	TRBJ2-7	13	CAIRKGDSYEQYF	TGTGCCATCAGGAAGGGAGATTCCTACGAGCAGTACTTC
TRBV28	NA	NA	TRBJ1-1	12	CASAERGTEAFF	TGTGCCAGCGCCGAAAGGGGCACTGAAGCTTTCTTT
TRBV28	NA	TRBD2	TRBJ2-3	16	CASTPAEREGLDTQYF	TGTGCCAGCACCCCGGCGGAGCGGGAGGGCCTAGATACGCAGTATTTT
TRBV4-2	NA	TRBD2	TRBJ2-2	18	CASSQLASGGQYTGELFF	TGTGCCAGCAGCCAATTGGCTAGCGGGGGGCAATACACCGGGGAGCTGTTTTTT
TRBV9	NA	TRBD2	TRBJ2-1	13	CASSVTSGTEQFF	TGTGCCAGCAGCGTAACTAGCGGCACTGAGCAGTTCTTC
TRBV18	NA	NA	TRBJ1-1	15	CASSPLRGMNTEAFF	TGTGCCAGCTCACCACTGCGGGGCATGAACACTGAAGCTTTCTTT
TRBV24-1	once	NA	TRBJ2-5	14	CATSDPAVQETQYF	TGTGCCACCAGTGATCCCGCAGTCCAAGAGACCCAGTACTTC
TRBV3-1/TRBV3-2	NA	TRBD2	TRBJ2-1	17	CASSQDPRGAGRNEQFF	TGTGCCAGCAGCCAAGATCCCCGTGGAGCGGGACGAAATGAGCAGTTCTTC
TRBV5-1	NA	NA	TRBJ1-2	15	CASSTGQALLYGYTF	TGCGCCAGCAGCACCGGACAAGCCCTCCTCTATGGCTACACCTTC
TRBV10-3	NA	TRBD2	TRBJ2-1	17	CAISESALAGGDNEQFF	TGTGCCATCAGTGAGTCCGCCTTAGCGGGGGGTGACAATGAGCAGTTCTTC
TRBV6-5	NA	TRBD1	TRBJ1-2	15	CASRGQAHSHYGYTF	TGTGCCAGCAGAGGACAGGCCCATTCCCACTATGGCTACACCTTC
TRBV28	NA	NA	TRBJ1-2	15	CASSLGGAKDYGYTF	TGTGCCAGCAGTTTAGGAGGGGCGAAGGACTATGGCTACACCTTC
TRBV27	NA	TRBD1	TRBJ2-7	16	CASSSASGGATYEQYF	TGTGCCAGCAGTTCTGCCTCAGGGGGCGCGACCTACGAGCAGTACTTC
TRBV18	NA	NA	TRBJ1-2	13	CASSPTRDYGYTF	TGTGCCAGCTCACCAACCAGGGACTATGGCTACACCTTC
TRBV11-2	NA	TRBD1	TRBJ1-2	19	CASSTYRDRNRVRDYGYTF	TGTGCCAGCAGCACTTACCGGGACAGGAACCGGGTGAGGGACTATGGCTACACCTTC
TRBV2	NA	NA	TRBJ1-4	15	CASSEVRGLGEKLFF	TGTGCCAGCAGTGAGGTTCGGGGTTTAGGGGAAAAACTGTTTTTT
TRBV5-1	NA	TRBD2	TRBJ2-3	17	CASSLLAGGPGTDTQYF	TGCGCCAGCAGCCTACTAGCGGGGGGCCCAGGCACAGATACGCAGTATTTT
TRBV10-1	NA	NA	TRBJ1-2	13	CASSGGGNYGYTF	TGCGCCAGCAGCGGGGGAGGAAACTATGGCTACACCTTC
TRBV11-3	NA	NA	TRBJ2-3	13	CASRSPGADTQYF	TGTGCCAGCAGATCGCCAGGGGCAGATACGCAGTATTTT
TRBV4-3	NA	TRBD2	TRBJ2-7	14	CASSQGEGRYEQYF	TGCGCCAGCAGCCAAGGGGAGGGAAGGTACGAGCAGTACTTC
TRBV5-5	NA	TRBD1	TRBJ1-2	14	CASSRQGGDYGYTF	TGTGCCAGCAGCCGACAGGGCGGGGACTATGGCTACACCTTC
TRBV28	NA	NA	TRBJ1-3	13	CASSLSSGNTIYF	TGTGCCAGCAGCCTGAGCTCTGGAAACACCATATATTTT
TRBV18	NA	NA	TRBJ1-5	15	CASSPLGRADQPQHF	TGTGCCAGCTCGCCCCTCGGGAGGGCGGATCAGCCCCAGCATTTT
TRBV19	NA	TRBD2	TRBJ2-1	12	CASSLGGGEQFF	TGTGCCAGTAGTCTCGGCGGGGGTGAGCAGTTCTTC
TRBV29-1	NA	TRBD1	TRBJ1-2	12	CSVVDRDYGYTF	TGCAGCGTTGTGGACAGGGACTATGGCTACACCTTC
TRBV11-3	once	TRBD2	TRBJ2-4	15	CASSRGGALKNIQYF	TGTGCCAGCAGCCGCGGGGGGGCCCTCAAAAACATTCAGTACTTC
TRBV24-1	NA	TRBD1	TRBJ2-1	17	CATSGARQGSSYNEQFF	TGTGCCACCAGTGGGGCCCGACAGGGGAGCTCCTACAATGAGCAGTTCTTC
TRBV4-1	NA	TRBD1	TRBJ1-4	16	CASSQGTGGGIEKLFF	TGCGCCAGCAGCCAAGGGACAGGGGGCGGTATTGAAAAACTGTTTTTT
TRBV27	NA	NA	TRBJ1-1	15	CASSAGRSRPMQAFF	TGTGCCAGCAGTGCGGGACGGAGTCGGCCCATGCAAGCTTTCTTT
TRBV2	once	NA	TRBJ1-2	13	CASSLEREDGYTF	TGTGCCAGCAGTCTCGAGCGGGAGGATGGCTACACCTTC
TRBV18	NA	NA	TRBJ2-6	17	CASSPYLGDSGANVLTF	TGTGCCAGCTCACCCTATCTAGGGGACTCTGGGGCCAACGTCCTGACTTTC
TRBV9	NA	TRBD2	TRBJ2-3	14	CASSAERGSDTQYF	TGTGCCAGCAGCGCCGAGCGGGGGTCAGATACGCAGTATTTT
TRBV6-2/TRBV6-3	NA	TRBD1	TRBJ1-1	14	CASTPRQGWTEAFF	TGTGCCAGCACCCCAAGACAGGGATGGACTGAAGCTTTCTTT
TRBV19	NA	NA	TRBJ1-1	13	CASRRERRTEAFF	TGTGCCAGTAGGAGGGAGAGGAGGACTGAAGCTTTCTTT